This T cell receptor beta chain was identified in a study of siplizumab effects on memory and regulatory T cells. Study-level findings and limits: A mean of approximately 70% of mappable alloreactive CD4+ clones were Treg-derived with siplizumab, compared with around 26% in controls. Naive T cell populations appeared to exhibit greater diversity than memory cells and appeared to be major alloresponse contributors. Alloreactive sequences from unstimulated CD4+ memory cells fell significantly with siplizumab.

V lost 3 bases, J lost 6 bases, and 9 bases lay in between. The CDR3 length is 12 residues. Germline CDR1 is SEHNR and CDR2 is FQNEAQ (reference sequence). A remark on this clone: Antigen specificity is unknown.

TCRdb's copy holds only in-frame clones and misses some; the assay was immunoSEQ multiplex PCR. The sample records 50,000 or so clones, roughly 87% being singletons. Material: naive CD8+ T cells sorted from blood. This sequence was found in a human donor in good health. The V call is TRBV7-9, the J call TRBJ2-7; perhaps TRBD1 as D (5 bases). The DNA for the CDR3 is TGTGCCAGCAGCTTCGGACAACCCGAGCAGTACTTC. It encodes CASSFGQPEQYF.